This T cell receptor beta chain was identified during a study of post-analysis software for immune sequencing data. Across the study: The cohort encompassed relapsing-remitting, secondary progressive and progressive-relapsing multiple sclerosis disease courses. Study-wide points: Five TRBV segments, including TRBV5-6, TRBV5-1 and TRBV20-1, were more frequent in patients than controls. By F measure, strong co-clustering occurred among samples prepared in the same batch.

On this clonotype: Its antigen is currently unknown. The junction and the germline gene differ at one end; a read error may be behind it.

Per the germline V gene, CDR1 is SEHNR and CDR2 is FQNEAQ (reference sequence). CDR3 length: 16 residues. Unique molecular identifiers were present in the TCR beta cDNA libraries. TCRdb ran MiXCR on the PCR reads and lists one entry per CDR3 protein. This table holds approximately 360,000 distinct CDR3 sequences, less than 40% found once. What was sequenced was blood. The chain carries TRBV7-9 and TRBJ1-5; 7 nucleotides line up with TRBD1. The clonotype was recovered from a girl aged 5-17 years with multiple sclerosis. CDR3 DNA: TGCGCCAGCAGCTTAGAGGGACAGTTCGGCAATCAGCCCCAGCATTTT. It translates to CASSLEGQFGNQPQHF.